The following is a T cell receptor beta chain sequence with its context. There is no known antigen for this receptor. Base-call qualities are not available, and no considerably larger clone is one nucleotide away. This entry comes from a study of control samples from healthy donors and cancer patients (dated by TCRdb to the early 2020s). Library preparation was by the immunoSEQ multiplex PCR assay. TCRdb re-hosts the immuneACCESS table, in-frame sequences only. Its copies lack some clones; in the studies checked, an unresolved V gene accounts for under half of them, and the cause for the rest is not known. The sample includes about 150,000 clones, with about 93% observed a single time. Together, the top ten hold 0.55% to 0.7% of the sample. Reading the germline V gene gives CDR1 MGHRA and CDR2 YSYEKL. V is pared back by 3 bases and J by 5 bases, with 15 bases lying between the germline termini. From the cysteine through the phenylalanine, the CDR3 covers 15 amino acids. Left in the record is the CDR3 DNA by itself, 45 bases read in frame from the first base.

The V and J genes are TRBV4-1 and TRBJ2-3, with TRBD1 as a weak D call on 6 bases. The material sequenced was blood. The sequence was obtained from a woman in her twenties or thirties in good health. The CDR3 reads as follows: CASSHLGAGLDTQYF. The DNA sequence is as follows: TGCGCCAGCAGCCACCTGGGGGCGGGCCTAGATACGCAGTATTTT.